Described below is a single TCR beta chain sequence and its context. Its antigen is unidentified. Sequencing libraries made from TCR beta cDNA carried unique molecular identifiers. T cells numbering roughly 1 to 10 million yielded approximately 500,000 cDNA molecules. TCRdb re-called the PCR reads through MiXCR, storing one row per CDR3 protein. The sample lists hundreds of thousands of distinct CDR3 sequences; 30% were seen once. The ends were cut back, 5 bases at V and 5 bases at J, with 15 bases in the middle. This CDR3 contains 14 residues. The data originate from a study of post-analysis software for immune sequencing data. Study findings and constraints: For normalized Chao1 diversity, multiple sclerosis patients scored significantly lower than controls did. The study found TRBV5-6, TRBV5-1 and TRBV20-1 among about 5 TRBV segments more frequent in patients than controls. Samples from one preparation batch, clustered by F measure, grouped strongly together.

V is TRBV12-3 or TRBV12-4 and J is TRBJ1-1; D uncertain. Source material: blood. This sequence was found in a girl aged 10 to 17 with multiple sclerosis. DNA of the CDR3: TGTGCCAGCAGTCCGGGGTCCCTGAGAACTGAAGCTTTCTTT. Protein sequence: CASSPGSLRTEAFF.